This TCR beta chain originates from a study of early T cells in non-severe SARS-CoV-2 infection. From the 5' RACE reads, TCRdb called clonotypes with MiXCR, one entry per CDR3 protein. The sample consists of 20,000 to 25,000 distinct CDR3 sequences, around 4.5% of them appearing once. At least ten counts were recorded for this clonotype. Antigen specificity is unknown. V lost 8 bases, J lost 2 bases, and 10 bases stayed unmatched. This CDR3 contains 14 residues. Germline-derived CDR1 and CDR2 are DFQATT and SNEGSKA (reference sequence). The study's findings and limits: A preference for anti-spike CD8 responses marked VDJdb matching, which missed private and CD4 specificities.

Sequencing input: whole blood. The V call is TRBV20-1, the J call TRBJ2-3, with 7 nucleotides matching TRBD2. The clonotype originates from an adult who was a healthcare worker with PCR-confirmed SARS-CoV-2 infection or an uninfected control (not recorded which). CDR3 in DNA: TGCAGTCTCGGGGAGGGACCAGACACAGATACGCAGTATTTT. This gives the protein CSLGEGPDTDTQYF.